The rows below give T cell receptor beta chains drawn from one sample of a study of blood T cell repertoires in COVID-19. Clones were read by immunoSEQ multiplex PCR, and TCRdb kept only the in-frame ones, dropping some. The data contain a few hundred thousand clones, roughly 86% of them singletons. What was sequenced was PBMCs or T cells enriched from blood (not recorded which). Receptors originate from a woman between 18 and 29 years old who had recovered from COVID-19. Both conserved end residues are trimmed from each CDR3. The order of the fields is V gene, J gene, CDR3 protein.

V gene: TRBV28
J gene: TRBJ2-3
CDR3 protein: ASYPGYTDTQY

V gene: TRBV20-1
J gene: TRBJ2-1
CDR3 protein: SARGVDEQF

V gene: TRBV6-5
J gene: TRBJ1-5
CDR3 protein: ASTVGSQPQH

V gene: TRBV7-2
J gene: TRBJ1-2
CDR3 protein: ASSFAGFYGYT

V gene: TRBV9
J gene: TRBJ2-1
CDR3 protein: ASSPPDRNYNEQF

V gene: TRBV18
J gene: TRBJ1-2
CDR3 protein: ASSPLVGRGTMKNYGYT

V gene: TRBV16
J gene: TRBJ2-2
CDR3 protein: ASSQARTGELF

V gene: TRBV30
J gene: TRBJ2-2
CDR3 protein: AWSRTSLKGGELF

V gene: TRBV12-3/TRBV12-4
J gene: TRBJ2-7
CDR3 protein: ASRTDSSYEQY

V gene: TRBV6-5
J gene: TRBJ2-7
CDR3 protein: ASRGQGIGEQY

V gene: TRBV9
J gene: TRBJ2-1
CDR3 protein: ASSPSVDNEQF

V gene: TRBV19
J gene: TRBJ1-6
CDR3 protein: ASTDSLGYYNSPLH

V gene: TRBV3-1/TRBV3-2
J gene: TRBJ1-1
CDR3 protein: ASSRNRFMNTEAF

V gene: TRBV19
J gene: TRBJ1-2
CDR3 protein: ASSRAPQKDYGYT

V gene: TRBV3-1/TRBV3-2
J gene: TRBJ1-3
CDR3 protein: ASSRRGASGNTIY

V gene: TRBV28
J gene: TRBJ2-1
CDR3 protein: ASSPTAGTTHPGSYNEQF

V gene: TRBV9
J gene: TRBJ2-3
CDR3 protein: ASSSRDYTDTQY

V gene: TRBV6-2/TRBV6-3
J gene: TRBJ2-2
CDR3 protein: ASSSRRNTGELF